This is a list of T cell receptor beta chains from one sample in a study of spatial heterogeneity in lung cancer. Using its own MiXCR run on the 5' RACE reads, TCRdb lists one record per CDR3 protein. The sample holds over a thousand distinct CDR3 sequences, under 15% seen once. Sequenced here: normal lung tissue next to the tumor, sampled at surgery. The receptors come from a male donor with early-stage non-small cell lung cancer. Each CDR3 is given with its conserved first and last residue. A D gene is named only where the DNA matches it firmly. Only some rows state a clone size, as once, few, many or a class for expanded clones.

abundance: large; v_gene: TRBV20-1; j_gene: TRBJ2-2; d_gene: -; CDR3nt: TGCAGTGCCCAAACTGGGGCCGGGGAGCTGTTTTTT; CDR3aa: CSAQTGAGELFF
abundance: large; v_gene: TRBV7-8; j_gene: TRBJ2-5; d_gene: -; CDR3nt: TGTGCCAGCAGCTTAGATCTGGCCGCCGAGACCCAGTACTTC; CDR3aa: CASSLDLAAETQYF
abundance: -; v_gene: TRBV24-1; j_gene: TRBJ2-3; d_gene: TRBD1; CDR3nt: TGTGCCACCAGTGATACCGGACAGGCAGCAGATACGCAGTATTTT; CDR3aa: CATSDTGQAADTQYF
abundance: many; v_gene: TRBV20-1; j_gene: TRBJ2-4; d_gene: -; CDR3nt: TGCAGTGCTAGAGAGACCCGGGCCTCTCAAGAACCAAAAAACATTCAGTACTTC; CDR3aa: CSARETRASQEPKNIQYF
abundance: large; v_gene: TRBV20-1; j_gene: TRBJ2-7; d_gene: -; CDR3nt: TGCAGTGCTTCTCCCTCTGGACTTGCTGGTAGCGACGAGCAGTACTTC; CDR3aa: CSASPSGLAGSDEQYF
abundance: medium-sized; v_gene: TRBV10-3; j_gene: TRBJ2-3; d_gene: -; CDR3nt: TGTGCGATCAAGGCGGCTAGCACAGATACGCAGTATTTT; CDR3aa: CAIKAASTDTQYF
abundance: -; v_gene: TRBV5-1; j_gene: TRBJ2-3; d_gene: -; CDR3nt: TGCGCCAGCAGCTTGACGCCAGATACGCAGTATTTT; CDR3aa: CASSLTPDTQYF
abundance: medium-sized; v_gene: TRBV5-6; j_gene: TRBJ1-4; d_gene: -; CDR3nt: TGTGCCAGCAGCTTGTTTAATGAAAAACTGTTTTTT; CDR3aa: CASSLFNEKLFF
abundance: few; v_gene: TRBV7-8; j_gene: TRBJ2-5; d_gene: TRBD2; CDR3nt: TGTGCCAGCAGCTTAGATATAGCGGGGGACCAAGAGACCCAGTACTTC; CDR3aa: CASSLDIAGDQETQYF
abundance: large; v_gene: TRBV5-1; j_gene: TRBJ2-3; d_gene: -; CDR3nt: TGCGCCAGCGTCCCCCAGGGGCTCGAAGGCACAGATACGCAGTATTTT; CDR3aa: CASVPQGLEGTDTQYF
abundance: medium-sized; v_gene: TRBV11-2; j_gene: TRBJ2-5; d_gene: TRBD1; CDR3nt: TGTGCCAGCAGCTTAGCGGGGACAGGGACCCAAGAGACCCAGTACTTC; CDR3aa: CASSLAGTGTQETQYF
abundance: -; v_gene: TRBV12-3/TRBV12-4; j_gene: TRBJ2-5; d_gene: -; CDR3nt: TGTGCCAGCAGTTACGGGGGAGAGACCCAGTACTTC; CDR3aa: CASSYGGETQYF
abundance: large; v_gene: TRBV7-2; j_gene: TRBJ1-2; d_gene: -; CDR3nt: TGTGCCAGCAGCTTAGCCGAAGGGTATGGCTACACCTTC; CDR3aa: CASSLAEGYGYTF
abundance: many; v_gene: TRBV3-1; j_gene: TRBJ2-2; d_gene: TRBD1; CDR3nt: TGTGCCAGCAGCGGGACAGGGGACACCGGGGAGCTGTTTTTT; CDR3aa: CASSGTGDTGELFF
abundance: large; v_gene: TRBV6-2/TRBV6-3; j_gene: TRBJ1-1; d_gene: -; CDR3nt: TGTGCCAGCAGCCTCGGGACTGAAGCTTTCTTT; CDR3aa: CASSLGTEAFF
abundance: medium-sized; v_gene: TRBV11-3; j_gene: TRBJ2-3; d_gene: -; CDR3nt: TGTGCCAGCGCGGGAGATACGCAGTATTTT; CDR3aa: CASAGDTQYF
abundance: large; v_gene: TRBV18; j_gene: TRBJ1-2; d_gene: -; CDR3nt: TGTGCCAGCTCACCACGGCGTGACAACTATGGCTACACCTTC; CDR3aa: CASSPRRDNYGYTF
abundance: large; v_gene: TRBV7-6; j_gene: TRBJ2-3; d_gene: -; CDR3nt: TGTGCCAGCAGCTTAGCCCTAGGGGGTGCAGATACGCAGTATTTT; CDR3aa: CASSLALGGADTQYF
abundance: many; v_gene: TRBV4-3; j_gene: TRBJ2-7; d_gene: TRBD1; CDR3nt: TGCGCCGGCAGCCAAGATGTGGACAGGAGCTACGAGCAGTACTTC; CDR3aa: CAGSQDVDRSYEQYF
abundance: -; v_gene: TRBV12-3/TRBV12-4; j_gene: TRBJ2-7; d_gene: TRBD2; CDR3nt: TGTGCCAGCAGCTTAACCGCGGGACTAGTAAAGTACGAGCAGTACTTC; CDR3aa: CASSLTAGLVKYEQYF
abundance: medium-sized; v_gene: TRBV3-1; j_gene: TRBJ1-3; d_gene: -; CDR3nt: TGTGCCAGCAGCCACACTGCCCTTCGGGGGGCAGATGGAAACACCATATATTTT; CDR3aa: CASSHTALRGADGNTIYF
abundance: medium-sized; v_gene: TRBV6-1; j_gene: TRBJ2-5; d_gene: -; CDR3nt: TGTGCCAGCAGCAATCTAGTGGGAGAGACCCAGTACTTC; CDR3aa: CASSNLVGETQYF
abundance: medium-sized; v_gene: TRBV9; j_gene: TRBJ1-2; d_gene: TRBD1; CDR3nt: TGTGCCAGCAGCGTAGGAGGGGGCAGCGGCTATGGCTACACCTTC; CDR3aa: CASSVGGGSGYGYTF
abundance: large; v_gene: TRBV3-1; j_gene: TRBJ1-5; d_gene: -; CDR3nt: TGTGCCAGCAGCCACGGCAGACAAAATCAGCCCCAGCATTTT; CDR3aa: CASSHGRQNQPQHF
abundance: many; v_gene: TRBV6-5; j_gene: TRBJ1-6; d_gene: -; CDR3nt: TGTGCCAGCAGTCCTCCCGGACGGCGTGATAATTCACCCCTCCACTTT; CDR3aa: CASSPPGRRDNSPLHF
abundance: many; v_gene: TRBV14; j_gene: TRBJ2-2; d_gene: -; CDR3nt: TGTGCCAGCAGCCCCCGCGCGACCGGGGAGCTGTTTTTT; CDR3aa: CASSPRATGELFF
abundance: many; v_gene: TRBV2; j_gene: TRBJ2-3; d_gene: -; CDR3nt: TGTGCCAGCAGACCCGATACCACAGATACGCAGTATTTT; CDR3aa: CASRPDTTDTQYF
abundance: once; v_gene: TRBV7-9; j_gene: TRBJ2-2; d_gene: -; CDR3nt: TGTGCCAGTAGCCCGAGCCCACACGACCCTTCCACCGGGGAGCTGTTTTTT; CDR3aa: CASSPSPHDPSTGELFF
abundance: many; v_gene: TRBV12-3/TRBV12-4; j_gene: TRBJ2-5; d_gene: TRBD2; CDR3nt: TGTGCCAGCAGCCCGACTAGCGGGGGGCCCCTTGGAGAGACCCAGTACTTC; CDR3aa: CASSPTSGGPLGETQYF
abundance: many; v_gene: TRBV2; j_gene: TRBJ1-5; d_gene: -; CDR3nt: TGTGCCAGCTCGGCTGCGGGGAATCAGCCCCAGCATTTT; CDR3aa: CASSAAGNQPQHF
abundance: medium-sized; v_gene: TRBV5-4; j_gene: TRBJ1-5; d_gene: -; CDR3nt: TGTGCCAGCAGCCGAGCAGACTGGGGGACTAGCAATCAGCCCCAGCATTTT; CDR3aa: CASSRADWGTSNQPQHF
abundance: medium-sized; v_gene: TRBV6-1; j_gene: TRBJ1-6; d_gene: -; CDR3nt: TGTGCCAGCAGTGAAGGGCCCCAATTGGGTGGATCACCCCTCCACTTT; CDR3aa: CASSEGPQLGGSPLHF
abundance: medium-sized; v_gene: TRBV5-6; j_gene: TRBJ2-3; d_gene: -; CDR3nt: TGTGCCAGCAGCTTGTTGGGATTCGGCACAGATACGCAGTATTTT; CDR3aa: CASSLLGFGTDTQYF
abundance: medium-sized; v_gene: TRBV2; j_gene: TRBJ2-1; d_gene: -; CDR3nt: TGTGCCAGCAGTGAGCTCGATGACAGCCGGATGCAGTTCTTC; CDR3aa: CASSELDDSRMQFF
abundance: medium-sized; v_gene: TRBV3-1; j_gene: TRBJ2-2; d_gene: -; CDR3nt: TGTGCCAGCAGCCCCGGGACCGGGGAGCTGTTTTTT; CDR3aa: CASSPGTGELFF
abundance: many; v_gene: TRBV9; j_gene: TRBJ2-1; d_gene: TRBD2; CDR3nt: TGTGCCAGCAGCGACGGGACTAGCGGGGCTTCCTACAATGAGCAGTTCTTC; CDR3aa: CASSDGTSGASYNEQFF
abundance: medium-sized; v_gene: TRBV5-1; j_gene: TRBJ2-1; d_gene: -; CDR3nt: TGCGCCAGCAGCTTGGTTGGCCACAAGGACAATGAGCAGTTCTTC; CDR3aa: CASSLVGHKDNEQFF